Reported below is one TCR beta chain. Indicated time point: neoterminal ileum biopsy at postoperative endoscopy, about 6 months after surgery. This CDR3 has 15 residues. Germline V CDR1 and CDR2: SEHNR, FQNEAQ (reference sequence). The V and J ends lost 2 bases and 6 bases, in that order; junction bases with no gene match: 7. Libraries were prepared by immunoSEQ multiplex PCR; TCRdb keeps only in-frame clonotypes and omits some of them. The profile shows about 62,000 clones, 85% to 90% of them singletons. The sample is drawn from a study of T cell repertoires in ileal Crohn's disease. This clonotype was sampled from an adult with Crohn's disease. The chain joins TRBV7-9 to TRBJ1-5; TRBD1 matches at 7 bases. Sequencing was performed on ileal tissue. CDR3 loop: CASSLKGQSGQPQHF. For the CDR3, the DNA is TGTGCCAGCAGCTTAAAGGGACAGTCGGGTCAGCCCCAGCATTTT.